This T cell receptor (beta chain) was captured by sequencing in a study of CD8+CD57+ T cells in acquired aplastic anemia. The study profiled TCR beta VDJ and CDR3 using genomic DNA as template. MiXCR, run by TCRdb on the reads, gives a single entry per CDR3 protein. The table shows 220,000 or so distinct CDR3 sequences, with approximately 60% occurring only once. Only a few counts were recorded for this clonotype. By flow cytometry, patients selected for sequencing had shown an expansion of CD8+CD57+ cells. The V gene's germline CDR1 is SGHTA and CDR2 FQGTGA. Between the trimmed V and J ends, which lost 2 bases and 6 bases, there was a span of 10 bases. The CDR3 loop spans 14 amino acids.

The clonotype originates from a human donor with aplastic anemia. The V gene is TRBV7-3, the J gene TRBJ2-2; D unresolved. The sequenced sample was sorted CD4+, CD8+, or CD8+CD57+ T cells (not recorded which) from PBMCs. CDR3 sequence: CASSLAYGPGELFF. The CDR3 DNA sequence: TGTGCCAGCAGCTTAGCGTACGGGCCCGGGGAGCTGTTTTTT. The variable domain in full, completed from reference TRBV7-3 and TRBJ2-2, reads GAGVSQTPSNKVTEKGKYVELRCDPISGHTALYWYRQSLGQGPEFLIYFQGTGAADDSGLPNDRFFAVRPEGSVSTLKIQRTERGDSAVYLCASSLAYGPGELFFGEGSRLTVL.